The rows below give T cell receptor beta chains drawn from one sample of a study of CD8+ T cells in alopecia areata. The data were produced by immunoSEQ multiplex PCR, yet TCRdb's version contains in-frame clones alone and is incomplete. The table lists about 97,000 clones, roughly two fifths of them singletons, with about 1.2% in the top ten. The specimen was CD4+ T cells sorted from blood. These receptors were taken from a human donor with alopecia areata. Each CDR3 is given without its conserved first and last residue. Not every row has a clone size; where given, it reads once, few, many or a size class.

v_gene: TRBV4-3; j_gene: TRBJ2-5; abundance: .; CDR3aa: ASSQGARETQY
v_gene: TRBV30; j_gene: TRBJ2-1; abundance: few; CDR3aa: AWTQAEEQF
v_gene: TRBV30; j_gene: TRBJ2-2; abundance: .; CDR3aa: AWRRRGQDTGELF
v_gene: TRBV29-1; j_gene: TRBJ2-5; abundance: few; CDR3aa: SVEDSGTEQETQY
v_gene: TRBV6-6; j_gene: TRBJ1-4; abundance: few; CDR3aa: ASSYSLGVRNEKLF
v_gene: TRBV7-3; j_gene: TRBJ2-3; abundance: many; CDR3aa: ASSRQRGGEGTQY
v_gene: TRBV5-1; j_gene: TRBJ2-3; abundance: .; CDR3aa: ASSYAFRGSLAQY
v_gene: TRBV2; j_gene: TRBJ2-3; abundance: .; CDR3aa: ATKMSPGGTDTQY
v_gene: TRBV5-1; j_gene: TRBJ2-5; abundance: .; CDR3aa: ASSPSGGAQRRTQY
v_gene: TRBV12-5; j_gene: TRBJ1-1; abundance: few; CDR3aa: ASGLWVGYEGTWNTEAF
v_gene: TRBV29-1; j_gene: TRBJ1-1; abundance: .; CDR3aa: SVAVQGRAF
v_gene: TRBV5-6; j_gene: TRBJ2-1; abundance: few; CDR3aa: ASSLPGRDNEQF
v_gene: TRBV30; j_gene: TRBJ1-1; abundance: few; CDR3aa: AWSRQGGNTEAF
v_gene: TRBV5-6; j_gene: TRBJ2-5; abundance: .; CDR3aa: ASSLVGRQETQY
v_gene: TRBV7-2; j_gene: TRBJ2-5; abundance: .; CDR3aa: ASSLGTGGWETQY
v_gene: TRBV18; j_gene: TRBJ2-7; abundance: .; CDR3aa: ASSNTPGQDHEQY
v_gene: TRBV30; j_gene: TRBJ2-1; abundance: .; CDR3aa: AWTPGLAWNEQF
v_gene: TRBV30; j_gene: TRBJ2-7; abundance: .; CDR3aa: AWNPGGDEQY
v_gene: TRBV6-6; j_gene: TRBJ2-3; abundance: .; CDR3aa: ASTKGTGGSTDTQY
v_gene: TRBV30; j_gene: TRBJ2-7; abundance: few; CDR3aa: AWSVRGTGSAYEQY
v_gene: TRBV27; j_gene: TRBJ2-4; abundance: .; CDR3aa: ASSQNRRVAKNIQY
v_gene: TRBV2; j_gene: TRBJ2-3; abundance: .; CDR3aa: ASSARANTDTQY
v_gene: TRBV9; j_gene: TRBJ2-2; abundance: .; CDR3aa: ASSGTGQGYTTGELF
v_gene: TRBV6-5; j_gene: TRBJ1-6; abundance: .; CDR3aa: ASRPDRGRSPLH
v_gene: TRBV5-1; j_gene: TRBJ2-1; abundance: .; CDR3aa: ASSPGLAGDNEQF
v_gene: TRBV7-6; j_gene: TRBJ2-5; abundance: few; CDR3aa: ASKTSGDYVTQY
v_gene: TRBV19; j_gene: TRBJ2-7; abundance: few; CDR3aa: ASSMIPGHQY
v_gene: TRBV5-1; j_gene: TRBJ2-4; abundance: few; CDR3aa: ASSLGLALAKNIQY
v_gene: TRBV5-1; j_gene: TRBJ2-1; abundance: once; CDR3aa: ATRTDPYNEQF
v_gene: TRBV28; j_gene: TRBJ2-3; abundance: .; CDR3aa: ASSFLDSTADTQY
v_gene: TRBV30; j_gene: TRBJ1-6; abundance: few; CDR3aa: AWSPTTELISPLH